Shown below are 28 T cell receptor beta chains from a single sample sequenced in a study of blood T cells in healthy people across ages (dated by TCRdb to the mid-2010s). Libraries were constructed by 5' RACE. Sequencer: Illumina HiSeq 2500. The second PCR ran for about 6 to 12 cycles and used a J-beta primer mix along with a sample-barcoded 5' primer. TCRdb cleaned the public reads at Q25 with fastp, built clones with MiXCR and kept in-frame beta chains. Duplicate CDR3 protein sequences are folded into a single record with the most common DNA and genes. This sample lists nearly 800,000 distinct CDR3 sequences; roughly 25% were detected once. Of the sample, 3% to 4.5% is held by the ten largest clones. Another study also made use of these data, one on T cells of mothers and their children.

Material: blood. All receptors derive from a boy between 10 and 17 years old in good health.

This clonotype appeared a few times. The chain links TRBV7-6 to TRBJ2-1; 12 nucleotides align to TRBD2. V was pared by 3 bases and J by 2 bases, with 11 bases of the junction left unmatched. This CDR3 region has 19 residues. The V gene's germline CDR1 is SGHVS and CDR2 FNYEAQ. CDR3 coding DNA: TGTGCCAGCAGCTTCACTAGCGGGGGGAGTTCAAACACCTACAATGAGCAGTTCTTC. This translates into CASSFTSGGSSNTYNEQFF.

The rearrangement uses TRBV6-6 and TRBJ1-1; D is uncertain. This CDR3 is 14 amino acids long. The V end was cut by 4 bases, the J end by 1 base, with 10 bases between. Germline loops: CDR1 MNHNY, CDR2 SVGAGI (reference sequence). The DNA of the CDR3 is TGTGCCAGCAGTTCTCAGGAAAGGAACACTGAAGCTTTCTTT. Protein: CASSSQERNTEAFF.

This clonotype was detected only a few times. The chain couples TRBV9 to TRBJ1-4; tentative D call: TRBD1 (6 bases). Per the germline V gene, CDR1 is SGDLS and CDR2 is YYNGEE. This CDR3 region has 15 residues. Between the trimmed V and J ends, which lost 4 bases and 6 bases, there was a span of 16 bases. DNA for the CDR3: TGTGCCAGCAGCAGGCGACAGGCCGCGGATGAAAAACTGTTTTTT. Translated, it gives CASSRRQAADEKLFF.

DNA of the CDR3: TGCAGTGCTAGATGGTCCTCTGGGGCCAACGTCCTGACTTTC. It translates to CSARWSSGANVLTF. The chain recombines TRBV20-1 with TRBJ2-6; D gene uncertain. This CDR3 is built from 14 residues. The V and J ends lost 2 bases and 0 bases respectively, with 5 bases between them. Germline V gene data show CDR1 as DFQATT and CDR2 as SNEGSKA (reference sequence).

This clonotype has just one count. V is TRBV4-3 and J is TRBJ2-5; 7 bases line up with TRBD1. This CDR3 has 18 amino acids. V lost 1 base and J lost 5; bases outside the gene matches: 16. Germline values: CDR1 LGHNA, CDR2 YSLEER. The CDR3, as DNA: TGCGCCAGCAGCCAAGGACCAACTGGGACAGACGATCCGGAGACCCAGTACTTC. Protein product: CASSQGPTGTDDPETQYF.

This clonotype has just a few counts. This sequence joins TRBV4-1 and TRBJ2-1, with 7 positions matching TRBD2. The tail of the sequence fits TRBJ2-7 better, so the J call may be wrong. Germline V lookup: CDR1 MGHRA, CDR2 YSYEKL. There are 15 residues in the CDR3. The CDR3 sequence is CASSHAPASGFEQYF. The CDR3 DNA reads TGCGCCAGCAGCCACGCCCCGGCTAGCGGCTTCGAGCAGTACTTC.

There are many counts of this clonotype. The chain employs TRBV12-3 or TRBV12-4 and TRBJ2-7, with 11 bases aligning to TRBD2. The V and J ends lost 6 bases and 5 bases, in that order; junction bases with no gene match: 9. This CDR3 has 15 residues. The chain's CDR3 is CASRNEVLAGDEQYF. The CDR3 coding sequence is TGTGCCAGCAGGAATGAAGTACTAGCGGGAGACGAGCAGTACTTC.

This clonotype was detected once. The rearrangement links TRBV3-1 to TRBJ2-5; tentatively, D is TRBD1 or TRBD2 (5 bases each). The closer fit of TRBJ2-7 to the DNA end suggests the J call may be wrong. This CDR3 comprises 16 residues. Germline lookup yields CDR1 LGHDT and CDR2 YNNKEL (reference sequence). The CDR3 sequence is CASSQGSGHSSYEQYF. The DNA for the CDR3 is TGTGCCAGCAGCCAAGGTTCGGGGCACTCCTCCTACGAGCAGTACTTC.

V is TRBV7-2 and J is TRBJ2-1; 9 bases are shared with TRBD2. This CDR3 has 17 amino acids. The germline V gene has CDR1 SGHTA and CDR2 FQGNSA. V lost 1 base, J lost 5 bases, and 9 bases stayed unmatched. The CDR3 nucleotides read TGTGCCAGCAGCTTAGGACCCGGGACTAGCAGGGACAATGAGCAGTTCTTC. Its translation: CASSLGPGTSRDNEQFF.

The chain employs TRBV6-2 or TRBV6-3 and TRBJ1-1; a possible D gene is TRBD1 (6 bases). The V end was cut by 5 bases, the J end by 1 base, with 17 bases between. Germline loops: CDR1 MNHEY, CDR2 SVGEGT. The CDR3 covers 16 residues. CDR3 sequence (DNA): TGTGCCAGCAGTAGAGGCCAGGGGACTAAGAACACTGAAGCTTTCTTT. Translation gives CASSRGQGTKNTEAFF.

This clonotype was counted only a few times. The chain joins TRBV4-3 to TRBJ2-5, with 7 bases matching TRBD1. TRBJ2-7 matches the DNA end more closely, so the J call is doubtful. The CDR3 contains 14 residues. Germline assignment: CDR1 LGHNA and CDR2 YSLEER. The CDR3 DNA reads TGCGCCAGCAGCGAAACAGGGGATGGGTACGAGCAGTACTTC. It specifies CASSETGDGYEQYF.

This chain connects TRBV10-2 to TRBJ1-5; no clear D gene. The V end was cut by 0 bases, the J end by 2 bases, with 8 bases between. Germline V gives CDR1 WSHSY, CDR2 SAAADI. The CDR3 consists of 15 residues. The DNA of the CDR3 is TGCGCCAGCAGTGAGTCGGGCTTCGGCAATCAGCCCCAGCATTTT. This codes for CASSESGFGNQPQHF.

There are a few counts of this clonotype. The rearrangement links TRBV5-1 to TRBJ2-1, with D hard to call. The CDR3 has 11 residues. V was pared by 4 bases and J by 5 bases, with 4 bases between. The germline V gene has CDR1 SGHRS and CDR2 YFSETQ. The CDR3 reads CASSEDNEQFF. The CDR3 DNA reads as TGCGCCAGCAGCGAAGACAATGAGCAGTTCTTC.

This clonotype was seen more than once but under ten times. This chain connects TRBV7-9 to TRBJ2-5; D remains ambiguous. The V end lost 5 bases, the J end lost 5 bases, and 12 bases lay between the germline ends. Per the germline V gene, CDR1 is SEHNR and CDR2 is FQNEAQ (reference sequence). This CDR3 is built from 13 residues. The CDR3 DNA reads as TGTGCCAGCAGCCCGCGCTCGCCGGAGACCCAGTACTTC. It yields the protein CASSPRSPETQYF.

The V call is TRBV18, the J call TRBJ2-2; D call uncertain. V gave up 8 bases and J gave up 0 bases, with 13 bases separating them. The CDR3 is 15 residues long. Germline V gives CDR1 KGHSH, CDR2 LQKENI. The CDR3 region is CASPLSGSNTGELFF. CDR3 in DNA: TGTGCCAGCCCCTTGTCCGGGTCGAACACCGGGGAGCTGTTTTTT.

The V and J genes are TRBV9 and TRBJ1-2; TRBD1 matches at 8 bases. Looked up from germline, CDR1 is SGDLS and CDR2 is YYNGEE. The J segment lost 4 bases and the V segment lost 4 bases, leaving 6 bases of the junction unmatched. CDR3 length equals 14 residues. CDR3: CASSLGDRTYGYTF. The CDR3 region has the DNA TGTGCCAGCAGCTTAGGGGACAGGACCTATGGCTACACCTTC.

This clonotype has more than one count but fewer than ten. The chain employs TRBV28 and TRBJ2-7, with 10 positions matching TRBD2. J lost 7 bases, V lost 6 bases, and 12 bases had no gene match. Germline CDR1 is MDHEN and CDR2 is SYDVKM. CDR3 length equals 15 residues. CDR3 amino acids: CASSPLLAGVGEQYF. The CDR3 nucleotides read TGTGCCAGCAGCCCCCTCCTAGCGGGGGTTGGGGAGCAGTACTTC.

V and J are TRBV6-2 or TRBV6-3 and TRBJ2-5; TRBD2 matches 7 bases. Per the germline V gene, CDR1 is MNHEY and CDR2 is SVGEGT. V was clipped by 3 bases and J by 3 bases; unmatched bases: 10. The CDR3 loop spans 16 amino acids. In DNA form, the CDR3 reads TGTGCCAGCAGTTATCCACTCAGCGGGGATAAAGAGACCCAGTACTTC. This encodes CASSYPLSGDKETQYF.

This chain joins TRBV4-3 and TRBJ2-6; D is perhaps TRBD1 (5 bases). The V end was cut by 1 base, the J end by 7 bases, with 17 bases between. CDR3 size: 17 residues. The V gene's germline CDR1 is LGHNA and CDR2 YSLEER. Written as DNA, the CDR3 is TGCGCCAGCAGCCAAGGGTGGACAACTCTGGGAGCCAACGTCCTGACTTTC. This translates into CASSQGWTTLGANVLTF.

The chain joins TRBV18 to TRBJ1-2; 7 nucleotides match TRBD1. J was trimmed by 3 bases and V by 1 base; bases with no gene match: 5. CDR1 is KGHSH, CDR2 LQKENI, per germline. This CDR3 is built from 15 residues. The CDR3 nucleotides read TGTGCCAGCTCACCACAGAGGACAGGAGACTATGGCTACACCTTC. Translating it yields CASSPQRTGDYGYTF.

The J gene is TRBJ2-5, the V gene TRBV6-5; TRBD2 matches at 12 bases. Germline V gene sequence: CDR1 MNHEY, CDR2 SVGAGI. V was clipped by 5 bases and J by 2 bases; unmatched bases: 18. This CDR3 has 20 amino acids. CDR3 amino acids: CASSLPPFWASGREQETQYF. Written as DNA, the CDR3 is TGTGCCAGCAGTCTACCCCCTTTTTGGGCTAGCGGGAGGGAACAAGAGACCCAGTACTTC.

This clonotype was seen more than once but under ten times. The chain recombines TRBV5-5 with TRBJ2-1; unclear D gene. Trimming removed 3 bases from V and 4 bases from J, with 20 bases in between. Looked up from germline, CDR1 is SGHKS and CDR2 is YYEKEE (reference sequence). The CDR3 spans 17 residues. In DNA, the CDR3 is TGTGCCAGCAGCTCCCCCCGCGGACGACAAATATACAATGAGCAGTTCTTC. Amino acids: CASSSPRGRQIYNEQFF.

The chain employs TRBV29-1 and TRBJ2-3, with TRBD1 identical over 8 bases. Germline V gene lookup returns CDR1 SQVTM and CDR2 ANQGSEA. V gave up 7 bases and J gave up 2 bases; unmatched junction bases: 5. This CDR3 is 13 amino acids long. The DNA for the CDR3 is TGCAGCGCCGGGACAGGAAACACAGATACGCAGTATTTT. Translated: CSAGTGNTDTQYF.

The chain uses TRBV18 and TRBJ2-1; 8 bases are shared with TRBD2. The CDR3 consists of 17 residues. CDR1 is KGHSH, CDR2 LQKENI, per germline. The J segment lost 2 bases and the V segment lost 5 bases, leaving 11 bases of the junction unmatched. CDR3 amino acids: CASSGGPSGRTYNEQFF. CDR3 sequence (DNA): TGTGCCAGCTCAGGGGGGCCTAGCGGGCGTACCTACAATGAGCAGTTCTTC.

This chain's CDR3 is CASNPNVGETQYF. As DNA, the CDR3 is TGTGCCAGCAACCCCAACGTGGGGGAGACCCAGTACTTC. This chain uses TRBV6-5 with TRBJ2-5, with unresolved D. This CDR3 has 13 amino acids. V was shortened by 7 bases and J by 5 bases, with 14 bases between the two germline ends. Germline CDR1 is MNHEY and CDR2 is SVGAGI.

The chain uses TRBV7-2 and TRBJ1-1, with D maybe TRBD1 (5 bases). V lost 5 bases and J lost 2, with 9 bases in between. The CDR3 covers 13 residues. CDR1 is SGHTA, CDR2 FQGNSA, per germline. In nucleotides, the CDR3 is TGTGCCAGCAGCCACGGGGCAAACACTGAAGCTTTCTTT. This translates into CASSHGANTEAFF. Full variable domain (remainder filled in from reference TRBV7-2 and TRBJ1-1): GAGVSQSPSNKVTEKGKDVELRCDPISGHTALYWYRQSLGQGLEFLIYFQGNSAPDKSGLPSDRFSAERTGGSVSTLTIQRTQQEDSAVYLCASSHGANTEAFFGQGTRLTVV.

This clonotype appeared a few times. The chain couples TRBV4-1 to TRBJ1-3; D is uncertain. CDR1 is MGHRA, CDR2 YSYEKL, per germline. The CDR3 is 15 residues long. V lost 0 bases and J 2 bases, leaving 8 bases between the germline ends. CDR3 protein: CASSQDINPGNTIYF. CDR3 bases: TGCGCCAGCAGCCAAGACATAAACCCTGGAAACACCATATATTTT.

This clonotype was observed a few times. The genes are TRBV7-2 and TRBJ2-7, with TRBD1 identical over 7 bases. The germline gives CDR1 SGHTA, CDR2 FQGNSA. Trimming cost V 3 bases and J 3 bases; bases outside gene matches: 8. This CDR3 contains 15 residues. The CDR3 DNA sequence: TGTGCCAGCAGCTTTATCCTGGACAGGAGCTACGAGCAGTACTTC. Encoded protein: CASSFILDRSYEQYF.